Listed below are T cell receptor beta chains from one sample, sequenced in a study of control samples from healthy donors and cancer patients. The assay was immunoSEQ multiplex PCR, and TCRdb's table has in-frame clones only and misses some. The repertoire holds tens of thousands of clones, with about 88% as singletons. Sequencing used PBMCs. The receptors shown here come from a man aged 45 to 65 with head and neck cancer. Each CDR3 is given with its conserved first and last residue. The order of the fields is J gene, clone size, D gene, V gene, CDR3 DNA, CDR3 protein. A D gene is named only where the DNA matches it firmly. Clone sizes are given selectively: once, few, many, or a class where the clone is expanded.

j_call: TRBJ2-1
clone_size: once
d_call: TRBD2
v_call: TRBV4-1
cdr3_nt: TGCGCCAGCAGCCAGTTTGACGAGCGGGGGATCAATGAGCAGTTCTTC
cdr3_aa: CASSQFDERGINEQFF

j_call: TRBJ2-2
clone_size: NA
d_call: NA
v_call: TRBV19
cdr3_nt: TGTGCCAGTAGTCAACGACGGATTGCAGGGTTCGGGGAGCTGTTTTTT
cdr3_aa: CASSQRRIAGFGELFF

j_call: TRBJ2-1
clone_size: NA
d_call: TRBD2
v_call: TRBV11-2
cdr3_nt: TGTGCCAGCAGCACCTCAACGGGACTAGCGGGGTACAATGAGCAGTTCTTC
cdr3_aa: CASSTSTGLAGYNEQFF

j_call: TRBJ1-5
clone_size: NA
d_call: NA
v_call: TRBV6-1
cdr3_nt: TGTGCCAGCAGTGAGGAGCTGGGTCGGCAGCCCCAGCATTTT
cdr3_aa: CASSEELGRQPQHF

j_call: TRBJ2-7
clone_size: NA
d_call: NA
v_call: TRBV7-3
cdr3_nt: TGTGCCAGCAGCTTGTTCCCAGGGTCTGCCTACGAGCAGTACTTC
cdr3_aa: CASSLFPGSAYEQYF

j_call: TRBJ1-2
clone_size: once
d_call: NA
v_call: TRBV19
cdr3_nt: TGTGCCAGTATCAAGACAGACACTAACTATGGCTACACCTTC
cdr3_aa: CASIKTDTNYGYTF

j_call: TRBJ1-2
clone_size: NA
d_call: NA
v_call: TRBV7-8
cdr3_nt: TGTGCCAGCAGCCCGGGACACATCAACTATGGCTACACCTTC
cdr3_aa: CASSPGHINYGYTF

j_call: TRBJ1-5
clone_size: few
d_call: NA
v_call: TRBV28
cdr3_nt: TGTGCCAGCAGTTTTGTAAATAGCAATCAGCCCCAGCATTTT
cdr3_aa: CASSFVNSNQPQHF

j_call: TRBJ2-7
clone_size: NA
d_call: TRBD2
v_call: TRBV5-1
cdr3_nt: TGCGCCAGCAGCTTGGTTTGTGGGCTAGCGGGAGGCGAGCAGTACTTC
cdr3_aa: CASSLVCGLAGGEQYF

j_call: TRBJ2-7
clone_size: NA
d_call: NA
v_call: TRBV20-1
cdr3_nt: TGCAGTGCTAGTCAGGACAGTAGGTACGAGCAGTACTTC
cdr3_aa: CSASQDSRYEQYF

j_call: TRBJ1-1
clone_size: few
d_call: NA
v_call: TRBV28
cdr3_nt: TGTGCCAGCAGTTTTGCCTGGGTAACAGTGGAGGACACTGAAGCTTTCTTT
cdr3_aa: CASSFAWVTVEDTEAFF

j_call: TRBJ1-6
clone_size: NA
d_call: NA
v_call: TRBV19
cdr3_nt: TGTGCCAGTAGTAACGGAGAATATAATTCACCCCTCCACTTT
cdr3_aa: CASSNGEYNSPLHF

j_call: TRBJ2-5
clone_size: NA
d_call: NA
v_call: TRBV4-1
cdr3_nt: TGCGCCAGCAGCCGGGGGAGCGGGCAAGAGACCCAGTACTTC
cdr3_aa: CASSRGSGQETQYF

j_call: TRBJ1-3
clone_size: NA
d_call: NA
v_call: TRBV7-9
cdr3_nt: TGTGCCAGCAGCTTATACCCTCTACAGAACTCTGGAAACACCATATATTTT
cdr3_aa: CASSLYPLQNSGNTIYF

j_call: TRBJ2-2
clone_size: NA
d_call: TRBD1
v_call: TRBV11-2
cdr3_nt: TGTGCCAGCAGCTATCGGACAGGGGGCACCGGGGAGCTGTTTTTT
cdr3_aa: CASSYRTGGTGELFF

j_call: TRBJ1-5
clone_size: NA
d_call: NA
v_call: TRBV9
cdr3_nt: TGTGCCAGCGGAAGGGGAGATCAGCCCCAGCATTTT
cdr3_aa: CASGRGDQPQHF

j_call: TRBJ1-5
clone_size: few
d_call: TRBD1
v_call: TRBV6-5
cdr3_nt: TGTGCCAGCAGTTCCTGGGACAGGATTAGCAATCAGCCCCAGCATTTT
cdr3_aa: CASSSWDRISNQPQHF

j_call: TRBJ2-7
clone_size: NA
d_call: NA
v_call: TRBV6-2/TRBV6-3
cdr3_nt: TGTGCCAGCAGTTACGGCTTTCAGTACGAGCAGTACTTC
cdr3_aa: CASSYGFQYEQYF

j_call: TRBJ2-3
clone_size: NA
d_call: NA
v_call: TRBV7-2
cdr3_nt: TGTGCCAGCAGCTTAAGGGGTTGGACAGATACGCAGTATTTT
cdr3_aa: CASSLRGWTDTQYF

j_call: TRBJ1-2
clone_size: NA
d_call: TRBD1
v_call: TRBV3-1/TRBV3-2
cdr3_nt: TGTGCCAGCAGCCAAGAAATAGGGACAGCCTATGGCTACACCTTC
cdr3_aa: CASSQEIGTAYGYTF

j_call: TRBJ2-1
clone_size: once
d_call: NA
v_call: TRBV6-5
cdr3_nt: TGTGCCAGCAGGGACACCGGGCGGAATGAGCAGTTCTTC
cdr3_aa: CASRDTGRNEQFF

j_call: TRBJ2-1
clone_size: NA
d_call: NA
v_call: TRBV29-1
cdr3_nt: TGCAGCGTTGAGTCACCTTCTAGCGCTTACAATGAGCAGTTCTTC
cdr3_aa: CSVESPSSAYNEQFF

j_call: TRBJ1-5
clone_size: NA
d_call: NA
v_call: TRBV6-6
cdr3_nt: TGTGCCAGCAGATCAGGCCAAGATAATCAGCCCCAGCATTTT
cdr3_aa: CASRSGQDNQPQHF

j_call: TRBJ2-7
clone_size: NA
d_call: TRBD1
v_call: TRBV5-1
cdr3_nt: TGCGCCAGCAGCGAAGGGACAGGGCGTAGCTACGAGCAGTACTTC
cdr3_aa: CASSEGTGRSYEQYF

j_call: TRBJ2-2
clone_size: NA
d_call: TRBD2
v_call: TRBV6-6
cdr3_nt: TGTGCCAGCAGTTATGGACTAGCGGGAGCCGGGGAGCTGTTTTTT
cdr3_aa: CASSYGLAGAGELFF

j_call: TRBJ2-3
clone_size: NA
d_call: NA
v_call: TRBV21-1
cdr3_nt: TGTGCCAGCAGCAAAGGTACAGGGGAGGGCACAGATACGCAGTATTTT
cdr3_aa: CASSKGTGEGTDTQYF

j_call: TRBJ1-3
clone_size: once
d_call: NA
v_call: TRBV30
cdr3_nt: TGTGCCTGGGGGCGGAGGTCGGTTGGAAACACCATATATTTT
cdr3_aa: CAWGRRSVGNTIYF

j_call: TRBJ2-5
clone_size: NA
d_call: NA
v_call: TRBV14
cdr3_nt: TGTGCCAGCAGCCAAGTAGCAGGGAAGGGAGAGACCCAGTACTTC
cdr3_aa: CASSQVAGKGETQYF

j_call: TRBJ2-4
clone_size: NA
d_call: NA
v_call: TRBV27
cdr3_nt: TGTGCCAGCAGTTTATATATCGGGGCGGCCAAAAACATTCAGTACTTC
cdr3_aa: CASSLYIGAAKNIQYF

j_call: TRBJ2-1
clone_size: NA
d_call: NA
v_call: TRBV9
cdr3_nt: TGTGCCAGCAGCCCCCCCGGGACTGCTATCATAAATGAGCAGTTCTTC
cdr3_aa: CASSPPGTAIINEQFF

j_call: TRBJ1-1
clone_size: NA
d_call: NA
v_call: TRBV5-1
cdr3_nt: TGCGCCAGCAGTTCAGACTTACAGGGGAACACTGAAGCTTTCTTT
cdr3_aa: CASSSDLQGNTEAFF

j_call: TRBJ2-3
clone_size: once
d_call: TRBD1
v_call: TRBV19
cdr3_nt: TGTGCCAGTAGACTCGGACAGGGAGTGACAGATACGCAGTATTTT
cdr3_aa: CASRLGQGVTDTQYF

j_call: TRBJ2-7
clone_size: NA
d_call: NA
v_call: TRBV6-5
cdr3_nt: TGTGCCAGCAGTTACCGCACTACAGGACTCTACGAGCAGTACTTC
cdr3_aa: CASSYRTTGLYEQYF

j_call: TRBJ1-2
clone_size: NA
d_call: NA
v_call: TRBV28
cdr3_nt: TGTGCCAGCAGTTTGGGGGGCATCGACTATGGCTACACCTTC
cdr3_aa: CASSLGGIDYGYTF

j_call: TRBJ1-4
clone_size: NA
d_call: NA
v_call: TRBV4-2
cdr3_nt: TGTGCCAGCAGCCAAGGAGGGGTTCGTGAAAAACTGTTTTTT
cdr3_aa: CASSQGGVREKLFF

j_call: TRBJ1-6
clone_size: NA
d_call: NA
v_call: TRBV7-2
cdr3_nt: TGTGCCAGCAGCTTTTTGGGTAATTCGAATTCACCCCTCCACTTT
cdr3_aa: CASSFLGNSNSPLHF

j_call: TRBJ1-5
clone_size: NA
d_call: NA
v_call: TRBV23-1
cdr3_nt: TGCGCCAGCAGTCATTGTTTGGGGCGTTGGGGCAATCAGCCCCAGCATTTT
cdr3_aa: CASSHCLGRWGNQPQHF

j_call: TRBJ1-2
clone_size: NA
d_call: TRBD1
v_call: TRBV5-6
cdr3_nt: TGTGCCAGCAGCTTGGTCCCGGACAGGAAAACCTTC
cdr3_aa: CASSLVPDRKTF

j_call: TRBJ1-1
clone_size: NA
d_call: TRBD1
v_call: TRBV5-5
cdr3_nt: TGTGCCAGCAGCCTACAACAGGGGGGAGTCGGTGAAGCTTTCTTT
cdr3_aa: CASSLQQGGVGEAFF

j_call: TRBJ2-2
clone_size: NA
d_call: TRBD1
v_call: TRBV10-1
cdr3_nt: TGCGCCAGCAGCGATCCGGGACAGATGAACACCGGGGAGCTGTTTTTT
cdr3_aa: CASSDPGQMNTGELFF

j_call: TRBJ1-2
clone_size: NA
d_call: NA
v_call: TRBV7-6
cdr3_nt: TGTGCCAGCAGCTTAGGGGGGGGATCGGACTATGGCTACACCTTC
cdr3_aa: CASSLGGGSDYGYTF

j_call: TRBJ2-3
clone_size: NA
d_call: NA
v_call: TRBV23-1
cdr3_nt: TGCGCCAGCGTGCACAGACATTCTAGCACAGATACGCAGTATTTT
cdr3_aa: CASVHRHSSTDTQYF

j_call: TRBJ2-1
clone_size: NA
d_call: NA
v_call: TRBV14
cdr3_nt: TGTGCCAGCAGCCAAGAACTGGGGGGCGGGGGCAGCGTGAATGAGCAGTTCTTC
cdr3_aa: CASSQELGGGGSVNEQFF

j_call: TRBJ1-1
clone_size: NA
d_call: NA
v_call: TRBV25-1
cdr3_nt: TGTGCCAGCAGTGATTGGGACACTGAAGCTTTCTTT
cdr3_aa: CASSDWDTEAFF

j_call: TRBJ2-7
clone_size: NA
d_call: NA
v_call: TRBV28
cdr3_nt: TGTGCCAGCAGCCGAGTGATGGCCTTAATGCCCTACGAGCAGTACTTC
cdr3_aa: CASSRVMALMPYEQYF

j_call: TRBJ2-1
clone_size: once
d_call: TRBD2
v_call: TRBV18
cdr3_nt: TGTGCCAGCTCACCAGAGGAAAGCGGGACCTACAATGAGCAGTTCTTC
cdr3_aa: CASSPEESGTYNEQFF

j_call: TRBJ2-5
clone_size: NA
d_call: TRBD1
v_call: TRBV7-9
cdr3_nt: TGTGCCAGCAGCCCCGGGACAGGGGGCTCCCAAGAGACCCAGTACTTC
cdr3_aa: CASSPGTGGSQETQYF